This paragraph covers one TCR beta chain sequence. Original processing notes: Cell counts per sample came from amplifying reference gene primers. Only in-frame clones appear in the TCRdb table, and some are missing; sequencing was by immunoSEQ multiplex PCR. V, J and clone size were drawn from that table, and D and trimming were deduced from the DNA. Of around 50,000 clones detected, over 65% appear once; the ten largest clones hold approximately 5.7%. The V end was cut by 5 bases, the J end by 0 bases, with 14 bases between. The CDR3 runs 16 residues. Per the germline V gene, CDR1 is SGHAT and CDR2 is FQDESV (reference sequence). These data are taken from a study of blood T cell repertoires in COVID-19. On the study more broadly: The United States, Italy and Spain were the sources of the acute and convalescent COVID-19 samples. T cells, B-cell-depleted T cells, or PBMCs provided the cDNA or gDNA that served as material.

V usage is TRBV11-1 and J usage is TRBJ2-1; D is perhaps TRBD2 (6 bases). The sequenced sample consisted of peripheral blood. The clonotype was recovered from a human donor in a cohort sampled during active COVID-19. CDR3 in amino acids: CASSPRGRSSYNEQFF. The CDR3 DNA is TGTGCCAGCAGCCCCCGTGGGAGGAGCTCCTACAATGAGCAGTTCTTC.